This T cell receptor (beta chain) was sequenced for a study of technical replicates of blood from a handful of donors. The germline gives CDR1 SGHNT, CDR2 YYREEE (reference sequence). Trimming took off 0 bases at V and 6 bases at J, with 13 bases between the two ends. The CDR3 runs 14 residues. Method: immunoSEQ multiplex PCR; TCRdb's copy keeps in-frame clones and lacks some. The sample yields 84,000 or so clones, 93% seen once. The TCR comes from a human donor in good health. The specimen was T cells isolated from PBMCs. The chain is built from TRBV5-4 and TRBJ2-7; the D gene is possibly TRBD2 (7 bases). The CDR3 loop is CASSLGGGPGEQYF. For the CDR3, the DNA is TGTGCCAGCAGCTTGGGCGGGGGCCCTGGCGAGCAGTACTTC.